A selection of T cell receptor beta chains follows, all from one sample in a study of cytomegalovirus exposure and HLA in healthy donors. Some clones are missing from TCRdb's copy, which holds only in-frame ones; the method was immunoSEQ multiplex PCR. There are under 200,000 clones in the sample; approximately 85% occur only once, and approximately 9.4% lies in the top ten. Specimen: PBMCs. These TCRs come from a man between 18 and 29 years old in good health and CMV-seropositive. Each CDR3 is given with its conserved first and last residue. D genes are given only for firm matches. The size field is filled for only some rows; it gives once, few, many or a size class.

V gene	clone size	J gene	D gene	CDR3 DNA	CDR3 protein
TRBV10-3	few	TRBJ2-3	TRBD2	TGTGCCATCAGTAGGGCGGGGGGAACAGATACGCAGTATTTT	CAISRAGGTDTQYF
TRBV2	.	TRBJ2-7	TRBD2	TGTGCCAGCAGTGAACGAGCGGGGGCCCCCTACGAGCAGTACTTC	CASSERAGAPYEQYF
TRBV5-3	.	TRBJ2-5	TRBD2	TGTGCCAGAAGCTCGGGACCCGGACTAGCGGGGGGGCGAGAGACCCAGTACTTC	CARSSGPGLAGGRETQYF
TRBV7-3	.	TRBJ1-2	.	TGTGCCAGCAGCCTCGGACAGTTCATGTATGGCTACACCTTC	CASSLGQFMYGYTF
TRBV7-8	.	TRBJ1-2	TRBD1	TGTGCCAGCAGCCAAGCAAGGACAGGGTCGTTTGGCTACACCTTC	CASSQARTGSFGYTF
TRBV11-2	.	TRBJ2-7	TRBD2	TGTGCCAGCAGCTCGGGGACTAGCGGGGGCTACGAGCAGTACTTC	CASSSGTSGGYEQYF
TRBV4-1	.	TRBJ2-3	TRBD1	TGCGCCAGCAGCCAAGATCTGAGGGGACAGGTTAGTTTGTCCAGGTCGGGCGCAACGCAGTATTTT	CASSQDLRGQVSLSRSGATQYF
TRBV4-3	.	TRBJ1-1	TRBD1	TGCGCCAGCAGCCAAGGCCCGGGACAGGGTAACACTGAAGCTTTCTTT	CASSQGPGQGNTEAFF
TRBV11-2	.	TRBJ2-3	.	TGTGCCAGCAGCACATATCGGTCGGGAGATACGCAGTATTTT	CASSTYRSGDTQYF
TRBV18	.	TRBJ1-2	.	TGTGCCAGCTCACCGTCGCGGGGAACTAACTATGGCTACACCTTC	CASSPSRGTNYGYTF
TRBV9	.	TRBJ2-1	.	TGTGCCAGCAGCCAAACAGGGCAGTGGGCGCAGTTCTTC	CASSQTGQWAQFF
TRBV10-1	.	TRBJ2-5	.	TGCGCCAGCAGTCCCCAAGTCGGGTTAGGGGGCCAAGAGACCCAGTACTTC	CASSPQVGLGGQETQYF
TRBV27	.	TRBJ2-3	.	TGTGCCAGCAGGACGTGGGGGGGCCCTACTAGCACAGATACGCAGTATTTT	CASRTWGGPTSTDTQYF
TRBV7-2	.	TRBJ1-1	.	TGTGCCAGCAGCGCCCTAAGACAGGCGGCCGGGCGGACTGAAGCTTTCTTT	CASSALRQAAGRTEAFF
TRBV18	.	TRBJ2-5	TRBD1	TGTGCCAGCTCACCCTGGACAGGGGTTGAGGAGCAGTACTTC	CASSPWTGVEEQYF
TRBV14	.	TRBJ2-5	.	TGTGCCAGCAGCCAAGATCTCCAAGAGACCCAGTACTTC	CASSQDLQETQYF
TRBV18	.	TRBJ2-1	TRBD1	TGTGCCAGCTCGCCTGACAGGGACCTTGAGCAGTTCTTC	CASSPDRDLEQFF
TRBV19	few	TRBJ2-6	TRBD1	TGTGCCACCCAAGGACAGGGGAGGGCCAACGTCCTGACTTTC	CATQGQGRANVLTF
TRBV2	.	TRBJ2-7	TRBD1	TGTGCCAGCAATCCGACAGGGTTCAGCGACGAGCAGTACTTC	CASNPTGFSDEQYF
TRBV7-2	.	TRBJ2-5	.	TGTGCCAGCAGCTCTAGCGACGAAGAGACCCAGTACTTC	CASSSSDEETQYF
TRBV19	.	TRBJ2-5	.	TGTGCCAGTAGTCACCAGGAGGGGACCCAGTACTTC	CASSHQEGTQYF
TRBV6-5	.	TRBJ2-5	.	TGTGCCAGCAGTTACGGGCAGTCGGCGACCCAGTACTTC	CASSYGQSATQYF
TRBV11-2	.	TRBJ1-1	TRBD1	TGTGCCAGCAGCTTAAGGGGGACAGGGGACTTGAACACTGAAGCTTTCTTT	CASSLRGTGDLNTEAFF
TRBV2	few	TRBJ2-7	TRBD1	TGTGCCAGCAGTGTACTTCGCCGGGACAGCGGAGCCTACGAGCAGTACTTC	CASSVLRRDSGAYEQYF
TRBV6-5	few	TRBJ1-2	TRBD1	TGTGCCAGCAGCCAGGGGGGCTCTGGCTACACCTTC	CASSQGGSGYTF
TRBV9	.	TRBJ2-7	TRBD1	TGTGCCAGCAGCGTAGGTGGTCAGGGGGCCTACGAGCAGTACTTC	CASSVGGQGAYEQYF